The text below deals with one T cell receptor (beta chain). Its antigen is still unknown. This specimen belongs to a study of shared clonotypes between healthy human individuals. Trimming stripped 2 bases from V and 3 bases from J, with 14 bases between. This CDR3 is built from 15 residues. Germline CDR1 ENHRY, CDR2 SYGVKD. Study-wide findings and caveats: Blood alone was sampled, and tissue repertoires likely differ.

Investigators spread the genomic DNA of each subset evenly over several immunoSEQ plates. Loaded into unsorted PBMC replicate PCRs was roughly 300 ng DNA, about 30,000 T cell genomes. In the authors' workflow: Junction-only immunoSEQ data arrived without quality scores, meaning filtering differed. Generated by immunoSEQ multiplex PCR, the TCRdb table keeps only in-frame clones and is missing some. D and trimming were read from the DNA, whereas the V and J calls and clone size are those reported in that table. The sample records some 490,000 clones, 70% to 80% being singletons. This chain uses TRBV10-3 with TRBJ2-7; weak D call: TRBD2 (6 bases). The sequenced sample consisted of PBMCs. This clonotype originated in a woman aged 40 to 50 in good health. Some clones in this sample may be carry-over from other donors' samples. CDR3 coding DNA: TGTGCCATCAGTGAGACTCTAGCGTCCTACTACGAGCAGTACTTC. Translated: CAISETLASYYEQYF.